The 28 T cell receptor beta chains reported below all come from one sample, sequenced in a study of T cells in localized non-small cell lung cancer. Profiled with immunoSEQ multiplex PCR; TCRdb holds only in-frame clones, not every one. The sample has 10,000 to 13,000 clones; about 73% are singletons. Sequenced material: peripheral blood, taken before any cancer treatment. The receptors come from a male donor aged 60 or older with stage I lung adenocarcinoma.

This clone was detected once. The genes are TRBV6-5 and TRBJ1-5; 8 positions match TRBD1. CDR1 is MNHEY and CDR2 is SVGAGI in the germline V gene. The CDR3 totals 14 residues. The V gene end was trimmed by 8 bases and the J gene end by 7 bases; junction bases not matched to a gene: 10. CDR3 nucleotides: TGTGCCAGCGGCCGGACAGGGCGCGGACAGCCCCAGCATTTT. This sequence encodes CASGRTGRGQPQHF.

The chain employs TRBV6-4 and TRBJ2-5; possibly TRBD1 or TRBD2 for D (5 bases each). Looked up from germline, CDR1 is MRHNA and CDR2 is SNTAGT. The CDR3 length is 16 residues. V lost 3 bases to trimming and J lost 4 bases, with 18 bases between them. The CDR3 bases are TGTGCCAGCAGTGATGGACACGAGGGGATGGGAGAGACCCAGTACTTC. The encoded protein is CASSDGHEGMGETQYF.

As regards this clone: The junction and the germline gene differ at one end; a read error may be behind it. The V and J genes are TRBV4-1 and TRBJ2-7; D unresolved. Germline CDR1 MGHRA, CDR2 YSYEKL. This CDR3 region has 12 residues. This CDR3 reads CASSQDGVTLRF. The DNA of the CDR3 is TGCGCCAGCAGCCAAGATGGGGTTACTCTCCGCTTC.

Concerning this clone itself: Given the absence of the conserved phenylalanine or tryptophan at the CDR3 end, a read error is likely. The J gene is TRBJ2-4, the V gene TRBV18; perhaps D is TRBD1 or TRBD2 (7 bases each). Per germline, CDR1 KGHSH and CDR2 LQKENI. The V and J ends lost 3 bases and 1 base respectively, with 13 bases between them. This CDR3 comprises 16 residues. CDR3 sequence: CASSPTQGGAKNIQYL. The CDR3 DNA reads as TGTGCCAGCTCACCTACCCAGGGGGGGGCCAAAAACATTCAGTACCTC.

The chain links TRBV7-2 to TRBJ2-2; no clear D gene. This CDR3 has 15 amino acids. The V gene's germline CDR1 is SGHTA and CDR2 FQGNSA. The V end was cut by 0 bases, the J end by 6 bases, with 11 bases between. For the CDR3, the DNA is TGTGCCAGCAGCTTAGCGGTTAGTGCGGCCGGGGAGCTGTTTTTT. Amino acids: CASSLAVSAAGELFF.

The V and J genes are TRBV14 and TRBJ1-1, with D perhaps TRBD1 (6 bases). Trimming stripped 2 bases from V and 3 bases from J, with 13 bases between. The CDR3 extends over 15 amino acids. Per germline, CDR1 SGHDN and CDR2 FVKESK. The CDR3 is CASSQKVEGDTEAFF. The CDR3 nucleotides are TGTGCCAGCAGCCAAAAGGTGGAGGGGGACACTGAAGCTTTCTTT.

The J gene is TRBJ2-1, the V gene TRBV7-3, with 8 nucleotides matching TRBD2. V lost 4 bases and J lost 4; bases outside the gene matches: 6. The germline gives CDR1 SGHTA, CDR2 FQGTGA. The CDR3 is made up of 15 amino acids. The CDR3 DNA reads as TGTGCCAGCAGCTCCCTCGGCGGGGGGTACAATGAGCAGTTCTTC. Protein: CASSSLGGGYNEQFF.

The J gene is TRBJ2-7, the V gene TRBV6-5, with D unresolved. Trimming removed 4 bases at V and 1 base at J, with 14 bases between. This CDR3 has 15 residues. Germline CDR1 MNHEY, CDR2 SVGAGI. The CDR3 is CASSSTLWGSYEQYF. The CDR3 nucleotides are TGTGCCAGCAGTTCGACCCTCTGGGGTTCCTACGAGCAGTACTTC.

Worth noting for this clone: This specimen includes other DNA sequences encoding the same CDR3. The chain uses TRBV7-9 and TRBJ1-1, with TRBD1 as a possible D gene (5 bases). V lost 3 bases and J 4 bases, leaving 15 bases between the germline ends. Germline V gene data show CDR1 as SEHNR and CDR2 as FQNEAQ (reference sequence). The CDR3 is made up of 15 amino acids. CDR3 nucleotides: TGTGCCAGCAGCTTGCGGTTAGGGGCTGGCACTGAAGCTTTCTTT. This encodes CASSLRLGAGTEAFF.

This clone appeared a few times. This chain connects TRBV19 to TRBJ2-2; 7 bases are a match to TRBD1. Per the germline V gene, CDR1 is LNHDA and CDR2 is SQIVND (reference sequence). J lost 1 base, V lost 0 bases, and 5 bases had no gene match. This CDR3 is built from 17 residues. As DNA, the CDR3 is TGTGCCAGTAGTATAGATCCCGGGACAGTGAACACCGGGGAGCTGTTTTTT. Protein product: CASSIDPGTVNTGELFF.

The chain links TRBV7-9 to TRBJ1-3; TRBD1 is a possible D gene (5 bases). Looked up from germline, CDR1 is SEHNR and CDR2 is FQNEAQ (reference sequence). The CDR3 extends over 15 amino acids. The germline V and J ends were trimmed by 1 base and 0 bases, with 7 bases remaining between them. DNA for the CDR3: TGTGCCAGCAGCTTAGGAGGGGCCTCTGGAAACACCATATATTTT. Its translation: CASSLGGASGNTIYF.

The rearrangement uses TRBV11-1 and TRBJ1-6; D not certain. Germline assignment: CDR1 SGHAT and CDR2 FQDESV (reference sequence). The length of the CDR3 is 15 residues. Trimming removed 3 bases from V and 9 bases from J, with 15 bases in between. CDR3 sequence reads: CASSLVRSSSSPLHF. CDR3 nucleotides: TGTGCCAGCAGCTTGGTAAGGAGTAGCTCTTCACCCCTCCACTTT.

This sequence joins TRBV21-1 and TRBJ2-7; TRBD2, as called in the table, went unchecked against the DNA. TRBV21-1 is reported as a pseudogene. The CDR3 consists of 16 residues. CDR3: CASSKYRFISTYEQYF. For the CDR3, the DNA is TGTGCCAGCAGCAAATATCGGTTCATCTCGACCTACGAGCAGTACTTC.

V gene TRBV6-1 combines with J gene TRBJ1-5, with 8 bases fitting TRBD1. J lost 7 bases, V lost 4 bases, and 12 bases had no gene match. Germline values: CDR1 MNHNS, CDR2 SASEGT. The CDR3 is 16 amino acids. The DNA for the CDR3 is TGTGCCAGCAGTGGCGGGGCAGGGGGCTCGGAACAGCCCCAGCATTTT. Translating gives CASSGGAGGSEQPQHF.

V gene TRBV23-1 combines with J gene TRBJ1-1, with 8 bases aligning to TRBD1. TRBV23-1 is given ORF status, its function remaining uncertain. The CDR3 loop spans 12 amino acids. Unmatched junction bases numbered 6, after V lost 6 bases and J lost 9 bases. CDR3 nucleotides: TGCGCCAGCAGCTCCCAGGGGGCTAAAGCTTTCTTT. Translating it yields CASSSQGAKAFF.

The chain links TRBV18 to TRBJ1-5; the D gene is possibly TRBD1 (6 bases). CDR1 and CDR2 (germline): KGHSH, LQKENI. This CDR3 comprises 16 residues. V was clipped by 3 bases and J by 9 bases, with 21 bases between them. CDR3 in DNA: TGTGCCAGCTCACCCCCTGGGGGCGGGGGAAATGCGCCCCAGCATTTT. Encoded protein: CASSPPGGGGNAPQHF.

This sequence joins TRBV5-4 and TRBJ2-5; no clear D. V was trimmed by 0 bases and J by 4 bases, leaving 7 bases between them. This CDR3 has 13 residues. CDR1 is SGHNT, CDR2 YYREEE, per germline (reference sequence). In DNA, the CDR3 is TGTGCCAGCAGCTTGGTAACCGGAGAGACCCAGTACTTC. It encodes CASSLVTGETQYF.

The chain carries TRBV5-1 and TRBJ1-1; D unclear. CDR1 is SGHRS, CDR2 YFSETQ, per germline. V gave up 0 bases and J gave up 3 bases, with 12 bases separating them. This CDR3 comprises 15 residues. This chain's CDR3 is CASSLGEGKDTEAFF. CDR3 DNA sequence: TGCGCCAGCAGCTTGGGAGAGGGAAAGGACACTGAAGCTTTCTTT.

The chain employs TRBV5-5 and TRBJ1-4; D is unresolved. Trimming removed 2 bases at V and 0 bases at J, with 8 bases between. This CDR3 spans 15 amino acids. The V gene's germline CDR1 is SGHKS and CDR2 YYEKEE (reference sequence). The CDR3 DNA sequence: TGTGCCAGCAGCTTATATGCCACAACTAATGAAAAACTGTTTTTT. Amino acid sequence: CASSLYATTNEKLFF.

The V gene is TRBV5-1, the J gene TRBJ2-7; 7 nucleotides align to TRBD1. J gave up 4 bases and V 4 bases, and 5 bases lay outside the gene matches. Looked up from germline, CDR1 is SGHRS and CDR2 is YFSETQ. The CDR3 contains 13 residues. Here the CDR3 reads CASSTSTGYEQYF. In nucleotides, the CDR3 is TGCGCCAGCAGCACCTCGACAGGGTACGAGCAGTACTTC.

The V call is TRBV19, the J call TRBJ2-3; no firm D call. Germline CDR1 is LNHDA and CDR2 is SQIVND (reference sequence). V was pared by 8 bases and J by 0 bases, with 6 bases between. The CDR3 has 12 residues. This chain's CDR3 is CASGKSTDTQYF. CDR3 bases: TGTGCCAGTGGGAAGAGCACAGATACGCAGTATTTT.

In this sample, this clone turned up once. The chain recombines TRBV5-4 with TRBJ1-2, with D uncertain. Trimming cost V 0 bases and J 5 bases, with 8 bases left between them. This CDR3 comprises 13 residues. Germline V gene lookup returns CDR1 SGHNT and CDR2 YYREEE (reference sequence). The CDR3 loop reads CASSLADGYGYTF. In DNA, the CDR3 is TGTGCCAGCAGCTTGGCCGACGGATATGGCTACACCTTC.

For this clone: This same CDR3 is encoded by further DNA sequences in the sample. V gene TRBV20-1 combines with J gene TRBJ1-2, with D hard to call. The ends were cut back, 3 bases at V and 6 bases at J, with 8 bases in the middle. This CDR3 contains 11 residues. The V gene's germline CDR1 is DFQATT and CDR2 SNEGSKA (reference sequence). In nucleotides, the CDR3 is TGCAGTGCTAGTAGTGGAAATGGCTACACCTTC. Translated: CSASSGNGYTF.

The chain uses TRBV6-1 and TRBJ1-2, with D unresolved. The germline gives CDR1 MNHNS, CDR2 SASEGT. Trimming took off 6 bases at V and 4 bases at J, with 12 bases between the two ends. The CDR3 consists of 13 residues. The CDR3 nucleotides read TGTGCCAGCAGCCCGGCGGGGTTCTATGGCTACACCTTC. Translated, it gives CASSPAGFYGYTF.

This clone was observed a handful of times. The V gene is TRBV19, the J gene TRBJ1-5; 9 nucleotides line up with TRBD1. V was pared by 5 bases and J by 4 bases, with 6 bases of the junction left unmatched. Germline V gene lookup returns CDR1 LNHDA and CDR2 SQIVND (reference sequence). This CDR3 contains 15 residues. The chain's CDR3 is CASSAGQGGNQPQHF. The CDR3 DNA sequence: TGTGCCAGTAGTGCGGGACAGGGTGGGAATCAGCCCCAGCATTTT.

CDR3: CAIRVAGAANTGELFF. CDR3 DNA sequence: TGTGCCATTAGAGTGGCGGGGGCAGCGAACACCGGGGAGCTGTTTTTT. The rearrangement links TRBV7-6 to TRBJ2-2; maybe TRBD2 (7 bases). The V end lost 10 bases, the J end lost 0 bases, and 18 bases lay between the germline ends. The CDR3 contains 16 residues. In germline, CDR1 is SGHVS, CDR2 FNYEAQ.

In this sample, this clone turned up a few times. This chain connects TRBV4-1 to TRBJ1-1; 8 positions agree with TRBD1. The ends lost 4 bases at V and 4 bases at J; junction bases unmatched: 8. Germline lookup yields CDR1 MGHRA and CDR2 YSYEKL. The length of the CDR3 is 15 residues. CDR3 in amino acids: CASSRLGQALTEAFF. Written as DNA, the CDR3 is TGCGCCAGCAGCCGGTTGGGACAGGCGCTCACTGAAGCTTTCTTT.

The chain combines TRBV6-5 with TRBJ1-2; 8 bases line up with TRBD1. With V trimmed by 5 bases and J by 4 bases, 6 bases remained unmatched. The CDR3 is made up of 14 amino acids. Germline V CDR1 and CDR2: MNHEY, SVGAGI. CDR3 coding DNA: TGTGCCAGCAGTCATGACAGGGGTGGCTATGGCTACACCTTC. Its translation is CASSHDRGGYGYTF.